This section outlines one T cell receptor beta chain sequence together with its context. This specimen belongs to a study of technical replicates of blood from several donors. Here immunoSEQ multiplex PCR was the method, and the copy in TCRdb shows in-frame clones only, minus some. In the table there are tens of thousands of clones, over 90% of which are singletons. This CDR3 contains 15 residues. The trim removed 3 bases at V and 4 bases at J, leaving 4 bases unmatched. CDR1 is SGDLS and CDR2 is YYNGEE in the germline V gene. The TCR comes from a human donor in good health. The sequenced sample was T cells isolated from PBMCs. This chain uses TRBV9 with TRBJ2-7, with 13 bases fitting TRBD2. The CDR3: CASSEGLAGPYEQYF. In DNA form, the CDR3 reads TGTGCCAGCAGCGAGGGACTAGCGGGACCTTACGAGCAGTACTTC.